The T cell receptor (beta chain) described here comes from a study of CD8 T cells in ankylosing spondylitis. Study-wide results and limits: The study looked at matched synovial fluid samples from ankylosing spondylitis patients. Disease-linked clones were reported to be significantly enriched there.

A remark on this clonotype: The antigen remains undetermined.

Each CDR3 protein gets one entry after TCRdb re-called the 5' RACE reads with MiXCR. The data contain some 240,000 distinct CDR3 sequences, more than 15% of them singletons. Losses at the gene ends were 11 bases for V and 0 bases for J; bases not matched to a gene: 16. This CDR3 comprises 18 residues. The sample comprised blood, either unsorted or a sorted T cell fraction (not recorded which). This rearrangement joins TRBV12-3 or TRBV12-4 to TRBJ2-1, with 10 bases that match TRBD2. The TCR was taken from a male donor with ankylosing spondylitis or in good health (not recorded which). For the CDR3, the DNA is TGTGCCTTCAGTTCACATCAGACTAGCGGGTACTCCTACAATGAGCAGTTCTTC. This gives the protein CAFSSHQTSGYSYNEQFF.